The 2 T cell receptor beta chains presented below share a single source sample, sequenced in a study of T-cell reconstitution after alpha-beta-depleted transplantation in children. Molecular barcoding with unique molecular identifiers was used for the TCRbeta library. TCRdb reprocessed the PCR reads with MiXCR, giving one entry per CDR3 protein. The sample has fewer than 550,000 distinct CDR3 sequences, approximately 10% seen once. The sequenced sample was PBMCs, mostly from graft donor cells, obtained 180 days after TCRalphabeta/CD19-depleted stem cell transplant. The receptor source for this set is a female patient aged 2 to 10 who had a stem cell transplant for aplastic anemia, so the T cells may come from the graft donor.

Comment on this clonotype: A much bigger clone sits one base away, suggesting this may be a read error. The chain is built from TRBV20-1 and TRBJ2-7; 11 bases are a match to TRBD1. This CDR3 spans 13 amino acids. From germline, CDR1 is DFQATT and CDR2 SNEGSKA (reference sequence). As DNA, the CDR3 is TGCCGTGCTACCGGGACAGGGGGCTACGAGCAGTACTTC. Its protein is CRATGTGGYEQYF.

This clonotype appeared a few times. CDR3 bases: TGTGCCAGCAGCCGCGTAAGCGGCTATGGTTACAATGAGCAGTTCTTC. It encodes CASSRVSGYGYNEQFF. This rearrangement joins TRBV3-1 to TRBJ2-1; D possibly corresponds to TRBD2 (5 bases). Trimming took 4 bases from V and 4 from J, leaving 17 bases between them. Germline-derived CDR1 and CDR2 are LGHDT and YNNKEL (reference sequence). This CDR3 is 16 amino acids long.